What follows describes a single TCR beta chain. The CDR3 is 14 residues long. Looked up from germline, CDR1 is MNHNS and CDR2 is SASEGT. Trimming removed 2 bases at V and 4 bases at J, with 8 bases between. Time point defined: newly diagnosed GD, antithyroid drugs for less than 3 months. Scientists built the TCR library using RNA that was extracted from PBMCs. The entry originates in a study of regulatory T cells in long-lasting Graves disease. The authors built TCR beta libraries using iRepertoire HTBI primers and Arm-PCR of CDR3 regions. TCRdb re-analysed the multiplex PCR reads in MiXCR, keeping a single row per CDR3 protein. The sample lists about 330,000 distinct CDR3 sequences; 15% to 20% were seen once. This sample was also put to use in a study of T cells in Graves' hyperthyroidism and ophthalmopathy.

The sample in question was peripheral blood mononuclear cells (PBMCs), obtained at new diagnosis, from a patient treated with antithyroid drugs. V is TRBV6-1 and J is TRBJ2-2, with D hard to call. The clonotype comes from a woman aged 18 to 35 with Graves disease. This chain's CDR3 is CASSELWFTGELFF. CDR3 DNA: TGTGCCAGCAGTGAACTGTGGTTCACCGGGGAGCTGTTTTTT.